These 15 T cell receptor beta chains originate from one sample sequenced in a study of CD8+ T cells in alopecia areata. As to treatment: oral pan-JAK inhibitor, 5-10 mg twice daily. In each case, RNA was isolated and then reverse transcribed into cDNA as the sequencing template. Here immunoSEQ multiplex PCR was the method, and the copy in TCRdb shows in-frame clones only, minus some. The repertoire holds approximately 110,000 clones, with around three fifths as singletons. The sample here was CD8+ T cells sorted from blood, taken at week 24, from a patient treated with tofacitinib. The receptors were gathered from a human donor with alopecia areata.

The V call is TRBV2, the J call TRBJ2-5, with 8 bases fitting TRBD1. Germline CDR1 reads SNHLY; CDR2 reads FYNNEI. CDR3 length equals 16 residues. The ends lost 4 bases at V and 4 bases at J; junction bases unmatched: 11. In nucleotides, the CDR3 is TGTGCCAGCAGTGTATGGACAGGGAATGTTGCAGAGACCCAGTACTTC. It specifies CASSVWTGNVAETQYF.

The chain carries TRBV29-1 and TRBJ2-1, with TRBD2 identical over 13 bases. V trimming: 6 bases; J trimming: 3 bases; junction bases outside the gene matches: 5. There are 15 residues in the CDR3. The germline V gene encodes CDR1 SQVTM and CDR2 ANQGSEA. The CDR3 reads CSVWTSGGIYNEQFF. The CDR3 bases are TGCAGCGTGTGGACTAGCGGGGGTATCTACAATGAGCAGTTCTTC.

The rearrangement links TRBV2 to TRBJ1-1, with D perhaps matching TRBD1 (5 bases). Germline V gene lookup returns CDR1 SNHLY and CDR2 FYNNEI. This CDR3 spans 14 amino acids. V was cut by 6 bases and J by 2 bases, with 13 bases left in between. CDR3 loop: CASREPGPNTEAFF. The DNA of the CDR3 is TGTGCCAGCAGGGAACCGGGACCAAACACTGAAGCTTTCTTT. The whole variable domain, filled in from reference TRBV2 and TRBJ1-1, reads EPEVTQTPSHQVTQMGQEVILRCVPISNHLYFYWYRQILGQKVEFLVSFYNNEISEKSEIFDDQFSVERPDGSNFTLKIRSTKLEDSAMYFCASREPGPNTEAFFGQGTRLTVV.

The sample holds a few counts of this clone. The J gene is TRBJ1-1, the V gene TRBV18; D might be TRBD1 (6 bases). The CDR3 consists of 16 residues. Trimming pared 3 bases from V and 1 base from J, leaving 15 bases between. CDR1 is KGHSH and CDR2 is LQKENI in the germline V gene. The CDR3 DNA is TGTGCCAGCTCACCGTCCAGGGGTGACGGGAACACTGAAGCTTTCTTT. It encodes CASSPSRGDGNTEAFF.

The rearrangement uses TRBV4-3 and TRBJ2-7; 8 nucleotides agree with TRBD2. V gave up 1 base and J gave up 4 bases; unmatched junction bases: 9. The CDR3 runs 16 residues. Germline V gives CDR1 LGHNA, CDR2 YSLEER. Written as DNA, the CDR3 is TGCGCCAGCAGCCAAGGTCCCAGCGGGGGTCCTTACGAGCAGTACTTC. Encoded protein: CASSQGPSGGPYEQYF.

DNA for the CDR3: TGTGCCAGCAGCTGGAGTAATGAAAAACTGTTTTTT. Encoded protein: CASSWSNEKLFF. The chain carries TRBV5-6 and TRBJ1-4, with D uncertain. The V gene lost 3 bases and the J gene lost 4 bases, with 4 bases spanning the gap. This CDR3 is built from 12 residues. Germline V gene data show CDR1 as SGHDT and CDR2 as YYEEEE.

The chain recombines TRBV18 with TRBJ2-5; D unresolved. V was shortened by 3 bases and J by 2 bases, with 13 bases between the two germline ends. Germline CDR1 is KGHSH and CDR2 is LQKENI. The CDR3 extends over 15 amino acids. This CDR3 is CASSPPTELQETQYF. The CDR3 nucleotides read TGTGCCAGCTCACCGCCGACGGAACTGCAAGAGACCCAGTACTTC.

This clone was detected a few times. The CDR3 DNA reads as TGCGCCAGCAGTGAGACGGTGAAAGAGACCCAGTACTTC. This codes for CASSETVKETQYF. V and J are TRBV10-1 and TRBJ2-5; D call uncertain. The V end was cut by 2 bases, the J end by 3 bases, with 7 bases between. This CDR3 has 13 residues. From germline, CDR1 is WNHNN and CDR2 SYGVQD (reference sequence).

The chain uses TRBV5-6 and TRBJ1-1; 11 bases line up with TRBD1. Per the germline V gene, CDR1 is SGHDT and CDR2 is YYEEEE. V was pared by 4 bases and J by 6 bases, with 2 bases of the junction left unmatched. The length of the CDR3 is 13 residues. In DNA form, the CDR3 reads TGTGCCAGCAGCCTGGACAGGGGGCCTGAAGCTTTCTTT. Residues: CASSLDRGPEAFF.

The V and J genes are TRBV27 and TRBJ2-3; 9 positions match TRBD2. V was pared by 4 bases and J by 4 bases, with 6 bases of the junction left unmatched. Germline V gene sequence: CDR1 MNHEY, CDR2 SMNVEV (reference sequence). CDR3 length equals 15 residues. The CDR3 DNA is TGTGCCAGCAGTTGGTGGGCGGGGGGGCCAGATACGCAGTATTTT. It yields the protein CASSWWAGGPDTQYF.

This clone appeared a few times. The V call is TRBV30, the J call TRBJ1-3; TRBD1 might be the D (6 bases). Germline V gene sequence: CDR1 GTSNPN, CDR2 SVGIG (reference sequence). The V end was cut by 3 bases, the J end by 0 bases, with 12 bases between. The CDR3 loop spans 15 amino acids. In DNA, the CDR3 is TGTGCCTGGAGCAGGACAGTGATCTCTGGAAACACCATATATTTT. Protein sequence: CAWSRTVISGNTIYF.

The chain has TRBV5-8 and TRBJ2-4, with D hard to call. The CDR3 contains 16 residues. Between the trimmed V and J ends, which lost 5 bases and 0 bases, there was a span of 15 bases. CDR1 is SGHTS and CDR2 is YDEGEE in the germline V gene. CDR3 in amino acids: CASSKPARLAKNIQYF. For the CDR3, the DNA is TGTGCCAGCAGTAAACCGGCGCGCCTAGCCAAAAACATTCAGTACTTC.

This chain links TRBV29-1 with TRBJ1-2; 8 positions agree with TRBD1. Trimming at V came to 0 bases and at J to 0 bases, leaving 3 bases not matched to a gene. The germline gives CDR1 SQVTM, CDR2 ANQGSEA. This CDR3 is built from 15 residues. The CDR3 loop is CSVEDPDRANYGYTF. CDR3 sequence (DNA): TGCAGCGTTGAAGACCCGGACAGGGCTAACTATGGCTACACCTTC. The complete variable domain, with remaining parts taken from reference TRBV29-1 and TRBJ1-2, reads SAVISQKPSRDICQRGTSLTIQCQVDSQVTMMFWYRQQPGQSLTLIATANQGSEATYESGFVIDKFPISRPNLTFSTLTVSNMSPEDSSIYLCSVEDPDRANYGYTFGSGTRLTVV.

The rearrangement joins TRBV7-8 to TRBJ2-7, with D maybe TRBD2 (7 bases). From germline, CDR1 is SGHVS and CDR2 FQNEAQ. CDR3 size: 15 residues. Trimming removed 1 base from V and 5 bases from J, with 15 bases in between. Here the CDR3 reads CASSLDGGGTHEQYF. Written as DNA, the CDR3 is TGTGCCAGCAGCTTAGACGGCGGGGGCACCCACGAGCAGTACTTC.

This clone was picked up one time. Other DNA sequences of this sample code for an identical CDR3. In DNA, the CDR3 is TGTGCCAGCAGCCGACAGGGCGCTGAAGCTTTCTTT. This sequence encodes CASSRQGAEAFF. The J gene is TRBJ1-1, the V gene TRBV5-6; 7 bases line up with TRBD1. Germline loops: CDR1 SGHDT, CDR2 YYEEEE. J gave up 6 bases and V 4 bases, and 3 bases lay outside the gene matches. The CDR3 is 12 amino acids.